This record concerns one TCR beta chain sequence. Its specificity is unknown. The germline gives CDR1 SGHRS, CDR2 YFSETQ. This CDR3 spans 14 amino acids. V lost 4 bases to trimming and J lost 4 bases, with 14 bases between them. This entry belongs to a study of post-analysis software for immune sequencing data. Findings of the study overall: About 5 TRBV segments appeared more often in patients than in controls, and TRBV5-6, TRBV5-1 and TRBV20-1 were among these. There was significantly lower normalized Chao1 diversity in multiple sclerosis patients than in controls.

Unique molecular identifiers were built into the TCR beta cDNA libraries. In TCRdb, the PCR reads were re-called with MiXCR into one record per CDR3 protein. The table includes about 760,000 distinct CDR3 sequences, less than 35% detected once. This chain joins TRBV5-1 and TRBJ2-5; TRBD1 might be the D (5 bases). The clonotype comes from a girl aged 5 to 17 with multiple sclerosis. Material: blood. This chain's CDR3 is CASSAEQGGETQYF. As DNA, the CDR3 is TGCGCCAGCAGCGCCGAGCAGGGTGGAGAGACCCAGTACTTC.